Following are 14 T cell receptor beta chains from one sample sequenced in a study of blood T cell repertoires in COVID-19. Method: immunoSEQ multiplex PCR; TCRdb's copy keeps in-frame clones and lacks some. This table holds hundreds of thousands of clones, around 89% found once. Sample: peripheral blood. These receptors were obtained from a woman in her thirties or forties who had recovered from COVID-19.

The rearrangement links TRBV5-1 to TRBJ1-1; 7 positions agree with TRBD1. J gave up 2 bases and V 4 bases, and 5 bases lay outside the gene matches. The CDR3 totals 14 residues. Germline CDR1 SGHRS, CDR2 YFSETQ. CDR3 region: CASSVGQLNTEAFF. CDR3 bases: TGCGCCAGCAGCGTGGGACAGCTAAACACTGAAGCTTTCTTT.

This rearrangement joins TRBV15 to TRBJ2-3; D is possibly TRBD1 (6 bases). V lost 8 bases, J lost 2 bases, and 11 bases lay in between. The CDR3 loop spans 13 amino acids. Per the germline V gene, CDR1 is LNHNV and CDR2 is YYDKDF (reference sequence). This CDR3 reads CATDRDNTDTQYF. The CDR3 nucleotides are TGTGCCACCGACCGGGACAACACAGATACGCAGTATTTT.

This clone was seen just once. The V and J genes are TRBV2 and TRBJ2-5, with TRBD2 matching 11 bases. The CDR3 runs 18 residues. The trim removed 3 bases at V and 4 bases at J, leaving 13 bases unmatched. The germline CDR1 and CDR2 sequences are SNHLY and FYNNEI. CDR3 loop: CASSEQTSGSRQGETQYF. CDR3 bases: TGTGCCAGCAGTGAGCAAACTAGCGGGAGCCGTCAGGGAGAGACCCAGTACTTC.

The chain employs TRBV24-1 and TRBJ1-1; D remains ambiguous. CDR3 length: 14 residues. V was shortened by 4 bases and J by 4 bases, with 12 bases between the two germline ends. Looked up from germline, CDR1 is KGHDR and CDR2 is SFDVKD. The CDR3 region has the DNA TGTGCCACCAGTGAACCGGGGATGGGCACTGAAGCTTTCTTT. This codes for CATSEPGMGTEAFF.

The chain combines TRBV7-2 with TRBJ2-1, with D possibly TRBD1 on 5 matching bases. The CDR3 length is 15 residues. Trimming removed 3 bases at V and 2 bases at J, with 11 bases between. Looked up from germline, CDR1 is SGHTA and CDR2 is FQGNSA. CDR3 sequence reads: CASSFGRATYNEQFF. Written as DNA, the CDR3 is TGTGCCAGCAGCTTCGGCAGGGCCACCTACAATGAGCAGTTCTTC. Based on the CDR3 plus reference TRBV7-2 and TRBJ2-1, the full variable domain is GAGVSQSPSNKVTEKGKDVELRCDPISGHTALYWYRQSLGQGLEFLIYFQGNSAPDKSGLPSDRFSAERTGGSVSTLTIQRTQQEDSAVYLCASSFGRATYNEQFFGPGTRLTVL.

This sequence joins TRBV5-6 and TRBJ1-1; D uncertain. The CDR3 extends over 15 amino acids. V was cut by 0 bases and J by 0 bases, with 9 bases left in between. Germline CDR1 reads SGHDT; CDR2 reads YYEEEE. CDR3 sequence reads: CASSLASTLNTEAFF. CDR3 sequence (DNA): TGTGCCAGCAGCTTGGCGTCTACCTTGAACACTGAAGCTTTCTTT.

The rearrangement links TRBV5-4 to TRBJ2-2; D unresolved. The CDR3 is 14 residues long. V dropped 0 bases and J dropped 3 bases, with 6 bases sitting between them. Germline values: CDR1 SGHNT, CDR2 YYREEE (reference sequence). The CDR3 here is CASSLAGYTGELFF. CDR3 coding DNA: TGTGCCAGCAGCTTGGCCGGGTACACCGGGGAGCTGTTTTTT.

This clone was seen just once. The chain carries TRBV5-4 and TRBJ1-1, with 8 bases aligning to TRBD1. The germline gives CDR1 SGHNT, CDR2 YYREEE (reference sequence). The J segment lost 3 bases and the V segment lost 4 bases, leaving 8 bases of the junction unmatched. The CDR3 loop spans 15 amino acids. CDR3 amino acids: CASSPRTGRHTEAFF. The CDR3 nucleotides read TGTGCCAGCAGCCCCCGGACAGGGAGGCACACTGAAGCTTTCTTT.

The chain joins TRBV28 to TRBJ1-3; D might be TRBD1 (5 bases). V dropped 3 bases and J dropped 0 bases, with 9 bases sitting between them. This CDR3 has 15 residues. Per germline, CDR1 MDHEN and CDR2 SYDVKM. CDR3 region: CASSFAGNSGNTIYF. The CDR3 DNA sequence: TGTGCCAGCAGTTTCGCAGGGAACTCTGGAAACACCATATATTTT.

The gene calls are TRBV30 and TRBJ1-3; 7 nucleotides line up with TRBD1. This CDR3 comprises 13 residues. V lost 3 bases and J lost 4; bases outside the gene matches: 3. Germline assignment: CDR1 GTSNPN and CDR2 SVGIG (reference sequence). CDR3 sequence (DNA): TGTGCCTGGAGGACAGGGTTCGGAAACACCATATATTTT. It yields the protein CAWRTGFGNTIYF.

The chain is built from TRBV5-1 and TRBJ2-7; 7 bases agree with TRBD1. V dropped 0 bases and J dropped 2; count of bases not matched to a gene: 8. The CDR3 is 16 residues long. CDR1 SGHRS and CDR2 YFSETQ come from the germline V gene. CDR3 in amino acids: CASSLGKLTGTYEQYV. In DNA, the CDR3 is TGCGCCAGCAGCTTGGGGAAATTGACAGGGACCTACGAGCAGTACGTC.

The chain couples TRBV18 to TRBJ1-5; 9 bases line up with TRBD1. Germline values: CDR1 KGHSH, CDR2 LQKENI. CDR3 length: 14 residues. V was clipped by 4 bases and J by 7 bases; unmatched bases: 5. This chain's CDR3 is CASSQQGARQPQHF. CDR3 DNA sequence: TGTGCCAGCTCACAACAGGGGGCTAGGCAGCCCCAGCATTTT. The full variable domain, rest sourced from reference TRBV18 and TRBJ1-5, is NAGVMQNPRHLVRRRGQEARLRCSPMKGHSHVYWYRQLPEEGLKFMVYLQKENIIDESGMPKERFSAEFPKEGPSILRIQQVVRGDSAAYFCASSQQGARQPQHFGDGTRLSIL.

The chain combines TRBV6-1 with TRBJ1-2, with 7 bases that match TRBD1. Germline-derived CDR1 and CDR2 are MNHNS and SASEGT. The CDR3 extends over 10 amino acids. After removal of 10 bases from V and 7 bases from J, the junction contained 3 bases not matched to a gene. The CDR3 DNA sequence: TGTGCCACAAAGGGGGCTGGCTACACCTTC. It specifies CATKGAGYTF.

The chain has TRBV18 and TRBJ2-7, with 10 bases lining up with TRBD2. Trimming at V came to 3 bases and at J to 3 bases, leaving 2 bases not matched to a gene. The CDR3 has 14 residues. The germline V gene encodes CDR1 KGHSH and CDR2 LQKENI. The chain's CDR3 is CASSPGLAVYEQYF. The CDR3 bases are TGTGCCAGCTCACCCGGACTAGCGGTCTACGAGCAGTACTTC.